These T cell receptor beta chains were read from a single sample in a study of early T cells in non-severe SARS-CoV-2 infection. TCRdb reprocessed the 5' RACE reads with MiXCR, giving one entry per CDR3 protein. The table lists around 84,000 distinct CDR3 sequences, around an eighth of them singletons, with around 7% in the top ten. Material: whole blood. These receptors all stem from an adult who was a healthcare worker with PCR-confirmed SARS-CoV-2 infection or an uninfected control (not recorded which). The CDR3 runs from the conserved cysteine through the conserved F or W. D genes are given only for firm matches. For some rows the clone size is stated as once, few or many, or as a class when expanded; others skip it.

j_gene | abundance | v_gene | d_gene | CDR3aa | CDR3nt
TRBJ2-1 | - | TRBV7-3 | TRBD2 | CASSPLGGRLDNEQFF | TGTGCCAGCAGCCCCCTCGGGGGGAGACTCGACAATGAGCAGTTCTTC
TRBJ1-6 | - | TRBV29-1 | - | CSAAGGPNSPLHF | TGCAGCGCCGCCGGAGGACCCAATTCACCCCTCCACTTT
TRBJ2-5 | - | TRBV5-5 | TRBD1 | CASSGQGAGETQYF | TGTGCCAGCAGCGGACAGGGGGCGGGAGAGACCCAGTACTTC
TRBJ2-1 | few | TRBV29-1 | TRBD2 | CSVEMGLAGGRSEQFF | TGCAGCGTTGAAATGGGACTAGCGGGAGGGCGGAGTGAGCAGTTCTTC
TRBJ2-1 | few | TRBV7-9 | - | CASTLRNEQFF | TGTGCCAGCACCTTAAGGAATGAGCAGTTCTTC
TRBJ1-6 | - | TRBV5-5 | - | CASSYGMNSPLHF | TGTGCCAGCAGTTATGGGATGAATTCACCCCTCCACTTT
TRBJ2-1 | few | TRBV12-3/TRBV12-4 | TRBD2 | CASTSSGRYNEQFF | TGTGCCAGCACCTCTAGCGGGAGGTACAATGAGCAGTTCTTC
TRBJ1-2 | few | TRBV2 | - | CASSDKTDYGYTF | TGTGCCAGCAGTGATAAGACAGACTATGGCTACACCTTC
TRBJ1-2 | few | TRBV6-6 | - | CASSQDRMGHGYTF | TGTGCCAGCAGCCAAGACAGGATGGGCCATGGCTACACCTTC
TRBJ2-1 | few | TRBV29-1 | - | CSGQGGSYNEQFF | TGCAGCGGCCAGGGGGGGTCGTACAATGAGCAGTTCTTC
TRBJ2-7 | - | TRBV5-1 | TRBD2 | CASSLLAGASYEQYF | TGCGCCAGCAGTTTACTAGCGGGAGCCTCCTACGAGCAGTACTTC
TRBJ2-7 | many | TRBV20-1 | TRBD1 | CSARTGTGVLLGQYF | TGCAGTGCCCGCACCGGGACAGGGGTCCTCCTGGGGCAGTACTTC
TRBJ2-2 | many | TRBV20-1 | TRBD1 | CSRQGNTGELFF | TGCAGCAGACAGGGGAACACCGGGGAGCTGTTTTTT
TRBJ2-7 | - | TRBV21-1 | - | CASSKEQENAYEQYF | TGTGCCAGCAGCAAAGAACAGGAGAACGCCTACGAGCAGTACTTC
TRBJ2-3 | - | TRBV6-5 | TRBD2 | CASSRRLAGGSDTQYF | TGTGCCAGCAGCCGTCGACTAGCGGGAGGGTCAGATACGCAGTATTTT
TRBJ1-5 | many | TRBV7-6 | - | CASSGNRAASNQPQHF | TGTGCCAGCAGCGGGAACAGGGCCGCGAGCAATCAGCCCCAGCATTTT
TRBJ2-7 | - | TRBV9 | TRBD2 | CASSPRLAGEGEQYF | TGTGCCAGCAGCCCCCGACTAGCGGGAGAGGGGGAGCAGTACTTC
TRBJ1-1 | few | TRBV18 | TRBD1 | CASSSRQGDTEAFF | TGTGCCAGCTCATCCCGACAGGGCGACACTGAAGCTTTCTTT
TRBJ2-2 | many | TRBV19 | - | CASSPGEWDTGELFF | TGTGCCAGTAGTCCCGGCGAGTGGGACACCGGGGAGCTGTTTTTT
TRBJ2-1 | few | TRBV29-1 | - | CSVASGSYNEQFF | TGCAGCGTTGCATCGGGGTCCTACAATGAGCAGTTCTTC
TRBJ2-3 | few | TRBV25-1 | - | CASSGDTRIPDTQYF | TGTGCCAGCAGTGGGGACACAAGAATACCAGATACGCAGTATTTT
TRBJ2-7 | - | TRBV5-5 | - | CASTPPHRYEQYF | TGTGCCAGCACCCCTCCCCACAGGTACGAGCAGTACTTC
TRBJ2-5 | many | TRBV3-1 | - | CASSQGPGRLVQETQYF | TGTGCCAGCAGCCAAGGGCCCGGACGCCTAGTTCAAGAGACCCAGTACTTC
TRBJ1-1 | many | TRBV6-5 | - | CASTRSTEAFF | TGTGCCAGCACCAGGAGCACTGAAGCTTTCTTT
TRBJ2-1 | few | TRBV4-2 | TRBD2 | CASSQAGLATNSYNEQFF | TGTGCCAGCAGCCAAGCGGGACTAGCGACCAACTCCTACAATGAGCAGTTCTTC
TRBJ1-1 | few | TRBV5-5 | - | CASSRAPEGRNTEAFF | TGTGCCAGCAGCCGTGCCCCAGAGGGCAGGAACACTGAAGCTTTCTTT
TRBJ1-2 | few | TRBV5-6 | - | CASSWGESNYGYTF | TGTGCCAGCAGCTGGGGAGAGTCTAACTATGGCTACACCTTC
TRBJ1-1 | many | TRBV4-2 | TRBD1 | CASSQGVGTGGRNTEAFF | TGTGCCAGCAGCCAAGGGGTCGGGACAGGGGGCCGGAACACTGAAGCTTTCTTT
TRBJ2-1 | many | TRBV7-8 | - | CASSRTAPYNEQFF | TGTGCCAGCAGCAGGACAGCCCCCTACAATGAGCAGTTCTTC
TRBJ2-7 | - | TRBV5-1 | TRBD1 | CASSLMGQGHEQYF | TGCGCCAGCAGCTTGATGGGACAGGGCCACGAGCAGTACTTC
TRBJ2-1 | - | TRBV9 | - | CASSVGGVSHDEQFF | TGTGCCAGCAGCGTAGGAGGCGTCTCGCACGATGAGCAGTTCTTC
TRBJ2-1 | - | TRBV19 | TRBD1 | CASSIALRQGSLLNEQFF | TGTGCCAGTAGTATAGCCCTCCGACAGGGGTCTTTACTCAATGAGCAGTTCTTC
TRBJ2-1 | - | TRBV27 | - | CASSLNFAGGPYNEQFF | TGTGCCAGCAGTTTAAACTTCGCAGGGGGGCCCTACAATGAGCAGTTCTTC
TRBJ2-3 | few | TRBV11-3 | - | CASSLNRGSDTQYF | TGTGCCAGCAGCTTAAACAGAGGCTCAGATACGCAGTATTTT
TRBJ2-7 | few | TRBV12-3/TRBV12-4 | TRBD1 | CASNLPGQGYEQYF | TGTGCCAGCAACCTACCGGGACAGGGGTACGAGCAGTACTTC
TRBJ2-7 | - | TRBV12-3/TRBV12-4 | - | CASSLDGPSYEQYF | TGTGCCAGCAGCCTGGACGGTCCTTCCTACGAGCAGTACTTC
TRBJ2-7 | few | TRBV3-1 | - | CASSQVGHEQYF | TGTGCCAGCAGCCAGGTCGGCCACGAGCAGTACTTC
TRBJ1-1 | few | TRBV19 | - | CASSARENTEAFF | TGTGCCAGTAGTGCCAGGGAGAACACTGAAGCTTTCTTT
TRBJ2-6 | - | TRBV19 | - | CASGNQGGGANVLTF | TGTGCCAGCGGGAATCAGGGAGGTGGGGCCAACGTCCTGACTTTC
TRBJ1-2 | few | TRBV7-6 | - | CASSPWIRGGYTF | TGTGCCAGCAGCCCTTGGATCCGGGGGGGCTACACCTTC
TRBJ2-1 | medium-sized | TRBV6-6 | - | CASSLNRNEQFF | TGTGCCAGCAGCCTGAACAGGAATGAGCAGTTCTTC
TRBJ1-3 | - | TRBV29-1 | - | CSAPTNTIYF | TGCAGCGCCCCGACAAACACCATATATTTT
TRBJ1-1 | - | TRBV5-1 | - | CASSLAKDQRTEAFF | TGCGCCAGCAGCTTGGCTAAGGACCAGCGGACTGAAGCTTTCTTT
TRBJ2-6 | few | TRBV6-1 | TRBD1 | CASSANQAGQGITGANVLTF | TGTGCCAGCAGCGCTAATCAGGCGGGACAGGGAATTACTGGGGCCAACGTCCTGACTTTC
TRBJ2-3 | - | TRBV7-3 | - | CASSLMERADTQYF | TGTGCCAGCAGCTTAATGGAGAGGGCAGATACGCAGTATTTT
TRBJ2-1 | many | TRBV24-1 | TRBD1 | CAIGQGVGLPYNEQFF | TGTGCCATCGGACAGGGGGTTGGACTCCCCTACAATGAGCAGTTCTTC
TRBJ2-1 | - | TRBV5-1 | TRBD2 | CATSPAAGGNFYNEQFF | TGCGCCACCTCACCCGCAGCGGGAGGGAATTTTTACAATGAGCAGTTCTTC
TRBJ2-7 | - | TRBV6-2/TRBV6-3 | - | CASSNLPPYEQYF | TGTGCCAGCAGCAACCTTCCCCCCTACGAGCAGTACTTC
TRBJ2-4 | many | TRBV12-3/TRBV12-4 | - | CASSLPNTGAKNIQYF | TGTGCCAGCAGTCTACCCAATACAGGGGCCAAAAACATTCAGTACTTC
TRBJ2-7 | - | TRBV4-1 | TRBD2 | CASSPPRTSGYYEQYF | TGCGCCAGCAGCCCGCCCCGGACTAGCGGTTACTACGAGCAGTACTTC
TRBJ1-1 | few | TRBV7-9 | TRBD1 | CASSPGQENTEAFF | TGTGCCAGCAGCCCAGGACAGGAGAACACTGAAGCTTTCTTT
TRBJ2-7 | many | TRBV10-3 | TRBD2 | CAISESIRTSGRAPAYEQYF | TGTGCCATCAGTGAGTCGATACGGACTAGCGGGAGGGCCCCAGCTTACGAGCAGTACTTC